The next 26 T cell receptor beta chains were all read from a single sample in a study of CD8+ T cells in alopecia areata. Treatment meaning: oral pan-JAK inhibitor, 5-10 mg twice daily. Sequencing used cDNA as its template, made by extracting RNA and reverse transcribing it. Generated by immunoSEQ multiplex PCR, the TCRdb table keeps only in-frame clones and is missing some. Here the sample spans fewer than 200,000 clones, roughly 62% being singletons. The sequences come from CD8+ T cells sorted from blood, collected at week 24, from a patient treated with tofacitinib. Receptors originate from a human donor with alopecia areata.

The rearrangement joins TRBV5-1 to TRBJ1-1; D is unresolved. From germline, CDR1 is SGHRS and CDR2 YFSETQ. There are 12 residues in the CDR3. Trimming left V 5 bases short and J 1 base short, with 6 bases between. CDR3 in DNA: TGCGCCAGCAGAGGAGGGAACACTGAAGCTTTCTTT. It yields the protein CASRGGNTEAFF.

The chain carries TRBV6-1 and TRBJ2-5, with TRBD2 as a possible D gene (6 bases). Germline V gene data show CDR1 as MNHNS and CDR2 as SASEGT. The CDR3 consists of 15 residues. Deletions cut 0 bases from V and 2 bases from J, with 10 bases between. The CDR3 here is CASSEAPGGQETQYF. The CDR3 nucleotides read TGTGCCAGCAGTGAAGCCCCAGGAGGGCAAGAGACCCAGTACTTC.

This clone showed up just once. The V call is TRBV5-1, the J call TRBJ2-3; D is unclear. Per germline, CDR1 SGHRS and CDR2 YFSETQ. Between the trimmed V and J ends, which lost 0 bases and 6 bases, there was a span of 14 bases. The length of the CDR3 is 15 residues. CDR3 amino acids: CASSLEGRFTDTQYF. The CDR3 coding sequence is TGCGCCAGCAGCTTGGAAGGCAGGTTTACCGATACGCAGTATTTT.

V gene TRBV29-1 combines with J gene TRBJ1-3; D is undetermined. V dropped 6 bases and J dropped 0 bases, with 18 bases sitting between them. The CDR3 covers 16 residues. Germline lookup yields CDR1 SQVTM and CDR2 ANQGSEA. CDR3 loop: CSVETGPPRSGNTIYF. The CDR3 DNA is TGCAGCGTCGAAACCGGACCTCCTCGCTCTGGAAACACCATATATTTT.

The CDR3 loop reads CASSRSGKETQYF. As DNA, the CDR3 is TGCGCCAGCAGCCGAAGTGGGAAAGAGACCCAGTACTTC. The genes are TRBV4-1 and TRBJ2-5; D unresolved. V was pared by 4 bases and J by 3 bases, with 9 bases between. The germline gives CDR1 MGHRA, CDR2 YSYEKL. The CDR3 is 13 residues long.

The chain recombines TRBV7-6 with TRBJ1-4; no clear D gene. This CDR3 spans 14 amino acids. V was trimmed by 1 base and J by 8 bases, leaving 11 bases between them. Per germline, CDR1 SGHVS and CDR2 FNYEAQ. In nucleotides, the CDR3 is TGTGCCAGCAGCTTAGGTGGGATTGGAGAAAAACTGTTTTTT. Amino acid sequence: CASSLGGIGEKLFF.

This chain's CDR3 is CASSLEVYDGYTF. CDR3 nucleotide sequence: TGTGCCAGCAGCTTGGAGGTTTACGATGGCTACACCTTC. This chain joins TRBV5-6 and TRBJ1-2; D remains unclear. The CDR3 covers 13 residues. Germline assignment: CDR1 SGHDT and CDR2 YYEEEE. V was cut by 0 bases and J by 6 bases, with 9 bases left in between.

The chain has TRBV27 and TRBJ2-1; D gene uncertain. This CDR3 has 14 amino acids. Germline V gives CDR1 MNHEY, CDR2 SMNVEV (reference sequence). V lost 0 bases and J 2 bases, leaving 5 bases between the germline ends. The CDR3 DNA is TGTGCCAGCAGTTTATCGTCAACCTACAATGAGCAGTTCTTC. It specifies CASSLSSTYNEQFF.

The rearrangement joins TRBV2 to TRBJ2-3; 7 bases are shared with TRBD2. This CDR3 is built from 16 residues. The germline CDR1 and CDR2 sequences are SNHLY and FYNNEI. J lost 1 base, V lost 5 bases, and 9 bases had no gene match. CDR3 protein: CASSKTSSMRTDTQYF. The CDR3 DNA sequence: TGTGCCAGCAGTAAGACTAGCTCAATGCGCACAGATACGCAGTATTTT.

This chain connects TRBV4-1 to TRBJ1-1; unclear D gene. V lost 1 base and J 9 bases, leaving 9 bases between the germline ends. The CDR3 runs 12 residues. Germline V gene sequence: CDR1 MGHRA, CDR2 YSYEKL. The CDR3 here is CASSQGGSKAFF. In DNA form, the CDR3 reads TGCGCCAGCAGCCAAGGTGGTTCTAAAGCTTTCTTT.

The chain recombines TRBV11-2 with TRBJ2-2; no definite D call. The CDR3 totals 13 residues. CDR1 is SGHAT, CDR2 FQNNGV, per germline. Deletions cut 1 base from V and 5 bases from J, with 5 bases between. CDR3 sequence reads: CASSLAATGELFF. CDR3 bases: TGTGCCAGCAGCTTAGCCGCGACCGGGGAGCTGTTTTTT.

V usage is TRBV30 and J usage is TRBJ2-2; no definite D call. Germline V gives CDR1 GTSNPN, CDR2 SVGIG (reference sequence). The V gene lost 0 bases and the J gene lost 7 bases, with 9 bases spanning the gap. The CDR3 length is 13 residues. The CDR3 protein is CAWSVRMGGELFF. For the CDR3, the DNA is TGTGCCTGGAGTGTACGGATGGGCGGGGAGCTGTTTTTT.

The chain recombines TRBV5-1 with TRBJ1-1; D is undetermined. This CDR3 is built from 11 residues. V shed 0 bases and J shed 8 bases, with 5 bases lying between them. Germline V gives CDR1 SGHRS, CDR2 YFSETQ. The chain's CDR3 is CASSLGQEAFF. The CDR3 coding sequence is TGCGCCAGCAGCTTGGGGCAGGAAGCTTTCTTT.

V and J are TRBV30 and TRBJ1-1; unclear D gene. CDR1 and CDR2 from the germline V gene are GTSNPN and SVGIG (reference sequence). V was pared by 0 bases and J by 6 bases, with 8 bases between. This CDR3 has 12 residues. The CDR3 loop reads CAWSVDGPEAFF. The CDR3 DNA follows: TGTGCCTGGAGTGTCGATGGTCCTGAAGCTTTCTTT.

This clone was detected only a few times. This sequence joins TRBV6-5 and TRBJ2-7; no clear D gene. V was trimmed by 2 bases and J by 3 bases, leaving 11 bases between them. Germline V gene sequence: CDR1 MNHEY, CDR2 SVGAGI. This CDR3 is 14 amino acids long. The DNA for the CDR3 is TGTGCCAGCAGTTACGGTCAGGACCTCTACGAGCAGTACTTC. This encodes CASSYGQDLYEQYF.

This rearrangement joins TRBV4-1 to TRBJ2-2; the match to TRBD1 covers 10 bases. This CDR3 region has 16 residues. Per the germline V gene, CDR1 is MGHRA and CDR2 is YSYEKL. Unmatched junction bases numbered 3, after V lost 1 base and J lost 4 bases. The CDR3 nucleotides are TGCGCCAGCAGCCAAGCTGACAGGGGGCTCACCGGGGAGCTGTTTTTT. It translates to CASSQADRGLTGELFF.

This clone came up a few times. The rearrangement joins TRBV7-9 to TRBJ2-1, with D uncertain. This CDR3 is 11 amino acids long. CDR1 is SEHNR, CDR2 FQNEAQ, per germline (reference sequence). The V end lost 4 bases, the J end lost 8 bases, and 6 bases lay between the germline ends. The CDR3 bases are TGTGCCAGCAGCTCTCAGGATGAGCAGTTCTTC. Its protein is CASSSQDEQFF.

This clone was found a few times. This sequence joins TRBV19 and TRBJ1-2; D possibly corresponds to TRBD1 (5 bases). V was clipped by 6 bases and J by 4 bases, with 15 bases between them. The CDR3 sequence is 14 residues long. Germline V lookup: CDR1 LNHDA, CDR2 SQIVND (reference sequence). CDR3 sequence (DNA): TGTGCCAGTAGCCCGACCGTCGGGGGCTATGGCTACACCTTC. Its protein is CASSPTVGGYGYTF.

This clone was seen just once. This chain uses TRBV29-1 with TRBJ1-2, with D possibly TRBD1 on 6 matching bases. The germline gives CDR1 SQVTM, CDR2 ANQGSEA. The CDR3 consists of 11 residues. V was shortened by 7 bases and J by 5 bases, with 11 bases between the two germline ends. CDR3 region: CSGTGMYGYTF. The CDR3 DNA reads TGCAGCGGCACAGGGATGTATGGCTACACCTTC. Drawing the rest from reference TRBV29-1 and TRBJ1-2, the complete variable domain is SAVISQKPSRDICQRGTSLTIQCQVDSQVTMMFWYRQQPGQSLTLIATANQGSEATYESGFVIDKFPISRPNLTFSTLTVSNMSPEDSSIYLCSGTGMYGYTFGSGTRLTVV.

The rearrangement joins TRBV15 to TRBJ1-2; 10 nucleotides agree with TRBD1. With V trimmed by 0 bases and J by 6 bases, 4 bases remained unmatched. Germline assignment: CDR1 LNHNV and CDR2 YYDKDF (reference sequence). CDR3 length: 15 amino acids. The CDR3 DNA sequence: TGTGCCACCAGCAGAGATAGGGGACAGGGGAATGGCTACACCTTC. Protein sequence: CATSRDRGQGNGYTF.

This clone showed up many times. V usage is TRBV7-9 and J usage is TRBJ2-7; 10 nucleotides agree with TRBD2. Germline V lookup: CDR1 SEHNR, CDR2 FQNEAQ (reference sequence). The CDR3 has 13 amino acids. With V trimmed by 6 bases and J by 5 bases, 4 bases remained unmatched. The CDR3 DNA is TGTGCCAGCAGTTTTAGCGGGGGGAACGAGCAGTACTTC. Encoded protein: CASSFSGGNEQYF.

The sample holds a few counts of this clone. CDR3 sequence: CASSPGPGGYEQYF. The CDR3 DNA is TGCGCCAGCAGCCCTGGACCGGGGGGATACGAGCAGTACTTC. The chain couples TRBV4-1 to TRBJ2-7; TRBD2 aligns across 7 bases. The CDR3 sequence is 14 residues long. Unmatched junction bases numbered 7, after V lost 4 bases and J lost 4 bases. Germline-derived CDR1 and CDR2 are MGHRA and YSYEKL.

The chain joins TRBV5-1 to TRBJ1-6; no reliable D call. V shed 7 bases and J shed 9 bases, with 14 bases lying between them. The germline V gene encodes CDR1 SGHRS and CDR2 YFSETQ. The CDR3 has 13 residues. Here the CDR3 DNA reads TGCGCCAGCGCCTTGACGCTACCTTCACCCCTCCACTTT. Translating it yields CASALTLPSPLHF.

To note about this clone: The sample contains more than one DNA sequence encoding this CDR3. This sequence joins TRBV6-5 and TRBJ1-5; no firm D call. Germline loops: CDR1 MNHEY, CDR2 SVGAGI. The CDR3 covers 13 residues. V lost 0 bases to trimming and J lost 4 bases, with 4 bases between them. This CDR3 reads CASSYSRNQPQHF. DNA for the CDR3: TGTGCCAGCAGTTACTCGAGGAATCAGCCCCAGCATTTT.

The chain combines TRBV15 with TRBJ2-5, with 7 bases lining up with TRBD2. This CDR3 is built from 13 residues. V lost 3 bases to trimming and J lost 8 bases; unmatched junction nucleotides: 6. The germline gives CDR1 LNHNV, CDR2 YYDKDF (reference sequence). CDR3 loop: CATSSLWTSTQYF. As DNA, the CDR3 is TGTGCCACCAGCAGTCTATGGACTAGTACCCAGTACTTC. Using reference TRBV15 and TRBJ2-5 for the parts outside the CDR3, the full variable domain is DAMVIQNPRYQVTQFGKPVTLSCSQTLNHNVMYWYQQKSSQAPKLLFHYYDKDFNNEADTPDNFQSRRPNTSFCFLDIRSPGLGDTAMYLCATSSLWTSTQYFGPGTRLLVL.

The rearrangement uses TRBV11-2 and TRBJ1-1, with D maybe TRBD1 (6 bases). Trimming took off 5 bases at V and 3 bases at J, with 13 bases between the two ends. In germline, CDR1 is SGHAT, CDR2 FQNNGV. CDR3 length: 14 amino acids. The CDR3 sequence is CASSPRAGDTEAFF. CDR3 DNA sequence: TGTGCCAGCAGCCCCCGGGCAGGGGACACTGAAGCTTTCTTT.